A selection of T cell receptor beta chains follows, all from one sample in a study of blood T cell repertoires in COVID-19. Sequencing used immunoSEQ multiplex PCR; TCRdb keeps in-frame clones, though not all of them. Of around 300,000 clones in the sample, 89% are singletons; the top ten hold 1.5% to 2%. Specimen: PBMCs or T cells enriched from blood (not recorded which). The receptors were sampled from a woman aged 40 to 55 who had recovered from COVID-19. Both conserved end residues are part of each CDR3. The D gene is left open where the match is weak. A row's size may be missing; if present it is once, few, many or a size class.

clone_size: .
d_call: TRBD1
j_call: TRBJ1-4
v_call: TRBV7-9
cdr3_aa: CASSEDRVWEKLFF
cdr3_nt: TGTGCCAGCAGCGAGGACAGGGTTTGGGAAAAACTGTTTTTT

clone_size: .
d_call: TRBD1
j_call: TRBJ1-4
v_call: TRBV29-1
cdr3_aa: CSVPRDSQNF
cdr3_nt: TGCAGCGTTCCCCGGGACAGCCAAAATTTT

clone_size: .
d_call: TRBD2
j_call: TRBJ2-7
v_call: TRBV18
cdr3_aa: CASSPRGSSGRNEQYF
cdr3_nt: TGTGCCAGCTCACCCCGAGGGTCTAGCGGGAGAAACGAGCAGTACTTC

clone_size: .
d_call: .
j_call: TRBJ1-1
v_call: TRBV7-9
cdr3_aa: CASSRRQNNVAEAFF
cdr3_nt: TGTGCCAGCAGCCGTCGACAGAATAATGTCGCTGAAGCTTTCTTT

clone_size: .
d_call: TRBD1
j_call: TRBJ1-2
v_call: TRBV10-3
cdr3_aa: CAISESGQISYGYTF
cdr3_nt: TGTGCCATCAGTGAGTCGGGACAGATCAGCTATGGCTACACCTTC

clone_size: .
d_call: TRBD2
j_call: TRBJ2-3
v_call: TRBV11-2
cdr3_aa: CASSPRTSGASTDTQYF
cdr3_nt: TGTGCCAGCAGCCCCCGGACTAGCGGAGCTAGCACAGATACGCAGTATTTT

clone_size: once
d_call: .
j_call: TRBJ2-2
v_call: TRBV10-3
cdr3_aa: CAISEWTVNTGELFF
cdr3_nt: TGTGCCATCAGTGAGTGGACAGTTAACACCGGGGAGCTGTTTTTT

clone_size: .
d_call: .
j_call: TRBJ2-3
v_call: TRBV2
cdr3_aa: CASSRASASDTQYF
cdr3_nt: TGTGCCAGCAGTCGGGCTAGCGCATCAGATACGCAGTATTTT

clone_size: .
d_call: .
j_call: TRBJ2-2
v_call: TRBV18
cdr3_aa: CASSPTGNTGELFF
cdr3_nt: TGTGCCAGCTCACCAACAGGCAACACCGGGGAGCTGTTTTTT

clone_size: .
d_call: .
j_call: TRBJ2-5
v_call: TRBV6-5
cdr3_aa: CASSYVQDPTGAQYF
cdr3_nt: TGTGCCAGCAGTTACGTACAGGACCCGACGGGGGCCCAGTACTTC

clone_size: .
d_call: .
j_call: TRBJ1-3
v_call: TRBV19
cdr3_aa: CASSHLNDYSGNTIYF
cdr3_nt: TGTGCCAGTAGTCACTTGAATGACTACTCTGGAAACACCATATATTTT

clone_size: .
d_call: TRBD1
j_call: TRBJ1-3
v_call: TRBV7-2
cdr3_aa: CASSLADRVSGNTIYF
cdr3_nt: TGTGCCAGCAGCTTAGCCGACAGGGTATCTGGAAACACCATATATTTT

clone_size: few
d_call: TRBD1
j_call: TRBJ2-5
v_call: TRBV11-3
cdr3_aa: CASSPGTEETQYF
cdr3_nt: TGTGCCAGCAGCCCGGGGACAGAGGAGACCCAGTACTTC

clone_size: .
d_call: TRBD2
j_call: TRBJ2-3
v_call: TRBV9
cdr3_aa: CASSVAGIAGGPLDTQYF
cdr3_nt: TGTGCCAGCAGCGTAGCTGGAATAGCGGGAGGGCCCTTAGATACGCAGTATTTT

clone_size: .
d_call: TRBD1
j_call: TRBJ1-2
v_call: TRBV2
cdr3_aa: CASTDRDYGYTF
cdr3_nt: TGTGCCAGCACCGACAGGGACTATGGCTACACCTTC

clone_size: .
d_call: TRBD1
j_call: TRBJ1-1
v_call: TRBV6-1
cdr3_aa: CASSERGHTEAFF
cdr3_nt: TGTGCCAGCAGTGAAAGGGGGCACACTGAAGCTTTCTTT